This T cell receptor (beta chain) was sequenced in a study of lymphopenia after photon versus proton radiotherapy. Sequencing used immunoSEQ multiplex PCR; TCRdb keeps in-frame clones, though not all of them. Of approximately 170,000 clones in the sample, roughly nine tenths are singletons; the top ten hold approximately 4.6%. J gave up 7 bases and V 5 bases, and 10 bases lay outside the gene matches. This CDR3 has 15 amino acids. From germline, CDR1 is SEHNR and CDR2 FQNEAQ (reference sequence). The chain employs TRBV7-9 and TRBJ2-3; 9 bases are shared with TRBD2. The sequencing used peripheral blood, collected from a patient treated with photon-based radiotherapy. The sequence came from a man aged 45 to 65 with gastric cancer. CDR3 in DNA: TGTGCCAGCAGCCCCGTGGTAGCGGGAGTTCATACGCAGTATTTT. Encoded protein: CASSPVVAGVHTQYF.